This T cell receptor (beta chain) was recorded in a study of T cell responses to AZD1222 COVID-19 vaccine. The CDR3 is made up of 14 amino acids. The germline gives CDR1 MNHEY, CDR2 SVGAGI. V shed 5 bases and J 11 bases; nucleotides not matched to a gene: 12. Assay used: immunoSEQ multiplex PCR; TCRdb lists only in-frame clones, some missing. The profile covers about 86,000 clones, with around 90% appearing a single time and approximately 5% taken by the ten largest. V gene TRBV6-5 combines with J gene TRBJ1-2, with 9 nucleotides matching TRBD1. This TCR was recovered from an adult who received the AZD1222 COVID-19 vaccine. The sample consisted of peripheral blood, taken 28 days after the second AZD1222 dose. The CDR3 DNA follows: TGTGCCAGCAGTCCCGGACAGGGGCCCTCCGGGTACACCTTC. It is translated as CASSPGQGPSGYTF.